These 17 T cell receptor beta chains originate from one sample sequenced in a study of TIL therapy for anti-PD-1-resistant metastatic lung cancer. Specified time point: pre-treatment sample, taken before nivolumab and TIL therapy. Sequencing used immunoSEQ v3. Some clones are missing from TCRdb's copy, which holds only in-frame ones; the method was immunoSEQ multiplex PCR. The data contain 10,000 to 15,000 clones, over 70% of them singletons. The sample in question was blood, obtained at baseline. Every receptor here comes from a person between 25 and 79 years old with non-small cell lung cancer.

The V call is TRBV10-3, the J call TRBJ1-5; a possible D gene is TRBD1 (6 bases). The ends were cut back, 4 bases at V and 1 base at J, with 17 bases in the middle. The CDR3 consists of 17 residues. Germline CDR1 reads ENHRY; CDR2 reads SYGVKD. CDR3 nucleotide sequence: TGTGCCATCAGTGCCCGAGGGGGAAGAGAGAGCAATCAGCCCCAGCATTTT. This encodes CAISARGGRESNQPQHF.

V and J are TRBV7-9 and TRBJ1-1; D gene ambiguous. V lost 5 bases to trimming and J lost 0 bases, with 7 bases between them. The CDR3 covers 13 residues. Germline V gene data show CDR1 as SEHNR and CDR2 as FQNEAQ (reference sequence). The CDR3 here is CASSPDVNTEAFF. CDR3 DNA: TGTGCCAGCAGCCCGGACGTGAACACTGAAGCTTTCTTT.

The chain has TRBV6-7 and TRBJ2-7, with D possibly being TRBD1 or TRBD2 (5 bases each). TRBV6-7 is an ORF, with its function uncertain. Trimming removed 10 bases at V and 3 bases at J, with 19 bases between. The CDR3 is made up of 14 amino acids. The CDR3 sequence: CANSICREYYEQYF. In nucleotides, the CDR3 is TGTGCCAACTCGATTTGCAGGGAGTACTACGAGCAGTACTTC.

The chain carries TRBV27 and TRBJ2-1; D gene uncertain. The V gene's germline CDR1 is MNHEY and CDR2 SMNVEV (reference sequence). V gave up 2 bases and J gave up 9 bases, with 5 bases separating them. This CDR3 has 11 residues. Here the CDR3 reads CASSLHSEQFF. CDR3 nucleotide sequence: TGTGCCAGCAGTTTACACAGTGAGCAGTTCTTC.

This chain uses TRBV5-1 with TRBJ2-1, with 12 bases aligning to TRBD1. Unmatched junction bases numbered 5, after V lost 3 bases and J lost 7 bases. This CDR3 has 15 amino acids. Germline V gives CDR1 SGHRS, CDR2 YFSETQ. The CDR3 DNA reads as TGCGCCAGCAGCTCACCGGGACAGGGGGCTAATGAGCAGTTCTTC. Translated: CASSSPGQGANEQFF.

This rearrangement joins TRBV2 to TRBJ2-1; 9 positions agree with TRBD1. Germline values: CDR1 SNHLY, CDR2 FYNNEI. The CDR3 consists of 15 residues. The J segment lost 4 bases and the V segment lost 3 bases, leaving 4 bases of the junction unmatched. CDR3 in amino acids: CASSEEGQGYNEQFF. For the CDR3, the DNA is TGTGCCAGCAGTGAGGAGGGACAGGGTTACAATGAGCAGTTCTTC.

There are a few counts of this clone. The V call is TRBV19, the J call TRBJ1-5; weak D call: TRBD1 (6 bases). The V gene's germline CDR1 is LNHDA and CDR2 SQIVND (reference sequence). Deletions cut 6 bases from V and 6 bases from J, with 15 bases between. The CDR3 runs 14 residues. The CDR3, as DNA: TGTGCCAGTAGCGAATCGGGGGGCAGTCAGCCCCAGCATTTT. Amino acid sequence: CASSESGGSQPQHF.

Only one count was recorded for this clone. This chain connects TRBV7-7 to TRBJ2-7; D not certain. Trimming shortened V by 1 base and J by 5 bases, and 15 bases separated the two germline ends. This CDR3 has 15 residues. Germline CDR1 is SSHAT and CDR2 is FNYEAQ (reference sequence). For the CDR3, the DNA is TGTGCCAGCAGCTTAGTTTTTGGGTCTGGGAACGAGCAGTACTTC. Residues: CASSLVFGSGNEQYF.

The chain links TRBV2 to TRBJ1-5, with 8 bases identical to TRBD1. Looked up from germline, CDR1 is SNHLY and CDR2 is FYNNEI. V trimming: 6 bases; J trimming: 7 bases; junction bases outside the gene matches: 5. CDR3 length equals 13 residues. The CDR3 DNA sequence: TGTGCCAGCAGCCAGGGGGCACGGCAGCCCCAGCATTTT. It codes for CASSQGARQPQHF. The complete variable domain, with remaining parts taken from reference TRBV2 and TRBJ1-5, reads EPEVTQTPSHQVTQMGQEVILRCVPISNHLYFYWYRQILGQKVEFLVSFYNNEISEKSEIFDDQFSVERPDGSNFTLKIRSTKLEDSAMYFCASSQGARQPQHFGDGTRLSIL.

The J gene is TRBJ2-5, the V gene TRBV11-2; unclear D gene. Trimming removed 4 bases at V and 5 bases at J, with 17 bases between. Germline loops: CDR1 SGHAT, CDR2 FQNNGV. The length of the CDR3 is 15 residues. The CDR3 protein is CASSSRSVVRETQYF. As DNA, the CDR3 is TGTGCCAGCAGCTCCCGGTCGGTAGTTCGGGAGACCCAGTACTTC. Drawing the rest from reference TRBV11-2 and TRBJ2-5, the complete variable domain is EAGVAQSPRYKIIEKRQSVAFWCNPISGHATLYWYQQILGQGPKLLIQFQNNGVVDDSQLPKDRFSAERLKGVDSTLKIQPAKLEDSAVYLCASSSRSVVRETQYFGPGTRLLVL.

The V and J genes are TRBV18 and TRBJ1-5; D is uncertain. CDR1 is KGHSH and CDR2 is LQKENI in the germline V gene. Trimming took off 2 bases at V and 1 base at J, with 3 bases between the two ends. CDR3 length equals 13 residues. The chain's CDR3 is CASSPGSNQPQHF. In DNA, the CDR3 is TGTGCCAGCTCACCAGGAAGCAATCAGCCCCAGCATTTT.

V and J are TRBV5-1 and TRBJ1-1; 7 bases are a match to TRBD1. After removal of 2 bases from V and 5 bases from J, the junction contained 6 bases not matched to a gene. CDR1 is SGHRS and CDR2 is YFSETQ in the germline V gene. The CDR3 is 14 amino acids. CDR3 region: CASSFAQGETEAFF. Here the CDR3 DNA reads TGCGCCAGCAGCTTCGCCCAGGGGGAGACTGAAGCTTTCTTT.

This chain uses TRBV19 with TRBJ1-5; a possible D gene is TRBD1 (5 bases). V was clipped by 10 bases and J by 0 bases, with 7 bases between them. The CDR3 loop spans 12 amino acids. Germline-derived CDR1 and CDR2 are LNHDA and SQIVND (reference sequence). CDR3 nucleotides: TGTGCCACCCAGGGTAGCAATCAGCCCCAGCATTTT. It is translated as CATQGSNQPQHF.

V usage is TRBV6-1 and J usage is TRBJ1-2; D is possibly TRBD1 (5 bases). This CDR3 spans 14 amino acids. Per the germline V gene, CDR1 is MNHNS and CDR2 is SASEGT. With 2 bases removed from V and 5 bases from J, the gap between germline ends came to 12 bases. The CDR3 spells CASSEPGSSYGYTF. CDR3 nucleotide sequence: TGTGCCAGCAGTGAACCAGGGAGCTCATATGGCTACACCTTC.

The chain recombines TRBV7-9 with TRBJ2-3, with 7 bases fitting TRBD2. The CDR3 sequence is 14 residues long. Germline V gives CDR1 SEHNR, CDR2 FQNEAQ (reference sequence). Trimming took 6 bases from V and 1 from J; bases not matched to a gene: 4. The CDR3 reads CASRRTSGTDTQYF. CDR3 DNA sequence: TGTGCCAGCAGAAGAACTAGCGGCACAGATACGCAGTATTTT.

This chain uses TRBV5-1 with TRBJ2-3; 9 positions agree with TRBD2. V was pared by 4 bases and J by 0 bases, with 6 bases of the junction left unmatched. The germline V gene encodes CDR1 SGHRS and CDR2 YFSETQ. The CDR3 has 16 amino acids. The CDR3: CASSRTSDTSTDTQYF. In DNA, the CDR3 is TGCGCCAGCAGCCGGACTAGCGATACTAGCACAGATACGCAGTATTTT.

The rearrangement links TRBV6-6 to TRBJ2-7, with 9 bases identical to TRBD1. The ends lost 3 bases at V and 6 bases at J; junction bases unmatched: 3. This CDR3 comprises 13 residues. CDR1 and CDR2 (germline): MNHNY, SVGAGI (reference sequence). In DNA, the CDR3 is TGTGCCAGCAGTTATGGACAGGGGATCGAGCAGTACTTC. This sequence encodes CASSYGQGIEQYF.